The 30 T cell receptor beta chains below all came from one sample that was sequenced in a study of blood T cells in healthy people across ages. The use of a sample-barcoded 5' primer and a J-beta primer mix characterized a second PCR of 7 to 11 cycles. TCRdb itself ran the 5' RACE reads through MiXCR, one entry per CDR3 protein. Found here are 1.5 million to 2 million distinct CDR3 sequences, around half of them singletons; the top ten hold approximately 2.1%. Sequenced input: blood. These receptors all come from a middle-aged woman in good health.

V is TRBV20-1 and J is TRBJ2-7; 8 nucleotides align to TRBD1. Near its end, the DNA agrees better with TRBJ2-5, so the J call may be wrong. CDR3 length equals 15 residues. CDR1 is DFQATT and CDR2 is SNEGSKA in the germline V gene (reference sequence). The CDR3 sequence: CSARELTGVGETQYF. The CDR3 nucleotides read TGCAGTGCTAGAGAACTGACAGGGGTGGGGGAGACCCAGTACTTC.

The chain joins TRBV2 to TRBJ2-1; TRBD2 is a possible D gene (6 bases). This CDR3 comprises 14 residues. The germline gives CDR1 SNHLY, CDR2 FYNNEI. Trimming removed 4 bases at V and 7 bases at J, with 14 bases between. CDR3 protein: CASSGGVLRNEQFF. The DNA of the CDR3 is TGTGCCAGCAGTGGGGGGGTCCTGCGAAATGAGCAGTTCTTC.

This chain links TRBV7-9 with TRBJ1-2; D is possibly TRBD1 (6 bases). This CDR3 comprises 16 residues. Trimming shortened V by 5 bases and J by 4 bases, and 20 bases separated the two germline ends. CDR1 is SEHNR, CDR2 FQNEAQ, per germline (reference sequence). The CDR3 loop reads CASSPETGATFYGYTF. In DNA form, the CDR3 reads TGTGCCAGCAGCCCCGAGACAGGAGCCACATTCTATGGCTACACCTTC. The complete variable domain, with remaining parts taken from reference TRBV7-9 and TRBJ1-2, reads DTGVSQNPRHKITKRGQNVTFRCDPISEHNRLYWYRQTLGQGPEFLTYFQNEAQLEKSRLLSDRFSAERPKGSFSTLEIQRTEQGDSAMYLCASSPETGATFYGYTFGSGTRLTVV.

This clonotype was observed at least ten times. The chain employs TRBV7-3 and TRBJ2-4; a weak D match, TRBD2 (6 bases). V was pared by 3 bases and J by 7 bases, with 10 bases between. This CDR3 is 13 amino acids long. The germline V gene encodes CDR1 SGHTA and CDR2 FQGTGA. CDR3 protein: CASSFRRGNIQYF. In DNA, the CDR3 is TGTGCCAGCAGCTTTCGGAGGGGTAACATTCAGTACTTC.

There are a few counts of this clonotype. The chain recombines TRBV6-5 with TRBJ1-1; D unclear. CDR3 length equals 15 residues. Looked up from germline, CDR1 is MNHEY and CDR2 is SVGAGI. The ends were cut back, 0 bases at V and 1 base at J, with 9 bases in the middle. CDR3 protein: CASSYSTGRNTEAFF. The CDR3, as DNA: TGTGCCAGCAGTTACTCGACCGGGCGGAACACTGAAGCTTTCTTT.

CDR3 bases: TGTGCCAGCAGTTTCCCTAGTAACAATGAGCAGTTCTTC. It encodes CASSFPSNNEQFF. This chain links TRBV12-3 or TRBV12-4 with TRBJ2-1; no clear D. V was clipped by 3 bases and J by 5 bases, with 8 bases between them. The CDR3 is made up of 13 amino acids.

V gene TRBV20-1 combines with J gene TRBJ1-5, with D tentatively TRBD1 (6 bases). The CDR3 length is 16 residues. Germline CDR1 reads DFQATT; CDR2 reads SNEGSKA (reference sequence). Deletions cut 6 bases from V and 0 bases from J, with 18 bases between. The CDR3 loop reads CSAFTPRGSSNQPQHF. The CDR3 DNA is TGCAGTGCCTTTACCCCCAGGGGTAGTAGCAATCAGCCCCAGCATTTT.

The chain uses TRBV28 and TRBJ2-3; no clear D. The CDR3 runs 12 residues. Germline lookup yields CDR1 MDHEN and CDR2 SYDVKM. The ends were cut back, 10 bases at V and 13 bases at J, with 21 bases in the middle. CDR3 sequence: CAIRRPPQYEYF. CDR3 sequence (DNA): TGTGCCATCAGAAGGCCCCCCCAGTACGAGTATTTT. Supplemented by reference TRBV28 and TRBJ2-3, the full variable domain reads DVKVTQSSRYLVKRTGEKVFLECVQDMDHENMFWYRQDPGLGLRLIYFSYDVKMKEKGDIPEGYSVSREKKERFSLILESASTNQTSMYLCAIRRPPQYEYFGPGTRLTVL.

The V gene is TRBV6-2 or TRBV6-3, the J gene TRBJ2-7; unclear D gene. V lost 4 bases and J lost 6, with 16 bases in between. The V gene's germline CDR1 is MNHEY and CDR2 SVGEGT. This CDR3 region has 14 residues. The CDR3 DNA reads TGTGCCAGCAGTTCGCCCGGACGACTCAGCGAGCAGTACTTC. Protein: CASSSPGRLSEQYF.

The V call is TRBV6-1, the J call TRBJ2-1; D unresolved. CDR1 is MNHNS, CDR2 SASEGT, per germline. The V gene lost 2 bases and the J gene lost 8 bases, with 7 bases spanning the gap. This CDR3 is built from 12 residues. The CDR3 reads CASSELAYEQFF. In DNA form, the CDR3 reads TGTGCCAGCAGTGAACTGGCGTATGAGCAGTTCTTC.

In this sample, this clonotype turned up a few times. CDR3 nucleotide sequence: TGTGCCAGCAGTTCCCGAGTTAAGGAAGTCTATGGCTACACCTTC. The encoded protein is CASSSRVKEVYGYTF. V and J are TRBV28 and TRBJ1-2; D is ambiguous. The CDR3 loop spans 15 amino acids. Germline V gene lookup returns CDR1 MDHEN and CDR2 SYDVKM. V was pared by 4 bases and J by 4 bases, with 16 bases between.

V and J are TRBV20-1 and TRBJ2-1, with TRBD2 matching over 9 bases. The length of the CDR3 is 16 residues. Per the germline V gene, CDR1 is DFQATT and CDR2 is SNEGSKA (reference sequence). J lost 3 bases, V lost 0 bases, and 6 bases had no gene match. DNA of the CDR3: TGCAGTGCTAGAGACCAAAGAGCGGGGGGCTACAATGAGCAGTTCTTC. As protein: CSARDQRAGGYNEQFF.

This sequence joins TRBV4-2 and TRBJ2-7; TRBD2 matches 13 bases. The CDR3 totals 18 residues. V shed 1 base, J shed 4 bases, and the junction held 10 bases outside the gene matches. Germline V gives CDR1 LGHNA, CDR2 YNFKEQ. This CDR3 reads CASSQGLAGLAGSYEQYF. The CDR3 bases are TGTGCCAGCAGCCAAGGCCTTGCGGGACTAGCGGGGTCATACGAGCAGTACTTC.

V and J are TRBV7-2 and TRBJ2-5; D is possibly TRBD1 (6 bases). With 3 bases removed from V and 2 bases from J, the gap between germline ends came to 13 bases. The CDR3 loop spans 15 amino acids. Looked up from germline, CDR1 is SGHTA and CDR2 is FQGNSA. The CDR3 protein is CASSFRQVGQETQYF. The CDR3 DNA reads TGTGCCAGCAGCTTTCGACAGGTGGGGCAAGAGACCCAGTACTTC.

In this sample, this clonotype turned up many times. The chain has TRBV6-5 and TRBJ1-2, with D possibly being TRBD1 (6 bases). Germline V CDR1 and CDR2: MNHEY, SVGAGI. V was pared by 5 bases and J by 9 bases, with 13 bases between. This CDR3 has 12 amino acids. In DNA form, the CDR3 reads TGTGCCAGCAGTACGACAGGTTTTAGCTACACCTTC. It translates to CASSTTGFSYTF.

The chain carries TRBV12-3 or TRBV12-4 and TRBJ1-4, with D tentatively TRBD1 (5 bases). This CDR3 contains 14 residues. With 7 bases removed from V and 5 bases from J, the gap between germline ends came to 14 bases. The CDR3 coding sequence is TGTGCCAGCACCTCCGGGACCTCAAATGAAAAACTGTTTTTT. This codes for CASTSGTSNEKLFF.

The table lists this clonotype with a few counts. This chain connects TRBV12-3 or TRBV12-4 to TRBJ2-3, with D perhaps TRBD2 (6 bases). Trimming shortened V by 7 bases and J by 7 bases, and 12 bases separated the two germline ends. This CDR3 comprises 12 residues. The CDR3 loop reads CASTRAGYTQYF. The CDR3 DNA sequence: TGTGCCAGCACGCGGGCGGGGTATACGCAGTATTTT.

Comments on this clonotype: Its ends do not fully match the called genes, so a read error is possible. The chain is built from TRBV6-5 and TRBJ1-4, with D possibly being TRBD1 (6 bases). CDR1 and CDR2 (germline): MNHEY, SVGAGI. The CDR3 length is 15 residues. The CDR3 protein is CASSQVQGTNEELFF. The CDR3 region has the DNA TGTGCCAGCAGCCAAGTCCAGGGGACGAATGAAGAACTGTTTTTT.

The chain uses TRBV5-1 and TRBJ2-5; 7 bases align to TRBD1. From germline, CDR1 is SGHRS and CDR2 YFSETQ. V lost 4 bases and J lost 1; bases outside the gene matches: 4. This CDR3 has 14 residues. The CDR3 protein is CASSQQGFQETQYF. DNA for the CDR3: TGCGCCAGCAGCCAACAGGGGTTCCAAGAGACCCAGTACTTC.

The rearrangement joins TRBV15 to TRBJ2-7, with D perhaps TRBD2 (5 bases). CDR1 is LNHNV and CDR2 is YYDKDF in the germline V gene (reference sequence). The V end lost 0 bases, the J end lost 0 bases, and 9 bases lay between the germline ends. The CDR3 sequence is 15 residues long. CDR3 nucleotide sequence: TGTGCCACCAGCAGAGATCCACGGGGCTCCTACGAGCAGTACTTC. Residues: CATSRDPRGSYEQYF.

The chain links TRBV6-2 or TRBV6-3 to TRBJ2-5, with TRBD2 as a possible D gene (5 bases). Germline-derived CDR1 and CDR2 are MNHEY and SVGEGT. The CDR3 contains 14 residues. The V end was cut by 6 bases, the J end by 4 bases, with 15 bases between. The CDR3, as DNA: TGTGCCAGCAGGGCTCCCGCAGGAGGAGAGACCCAGTACTTC. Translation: CASRAPAGGETQYF.

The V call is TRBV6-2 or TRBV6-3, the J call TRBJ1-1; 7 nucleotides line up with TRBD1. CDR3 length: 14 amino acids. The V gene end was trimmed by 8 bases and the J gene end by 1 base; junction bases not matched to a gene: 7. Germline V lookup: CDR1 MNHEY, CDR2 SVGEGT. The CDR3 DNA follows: TGTGCCAGCGGGAGGGGGCGGAAGAACACTGAAGCTTTCTTT. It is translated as CASGRGRKNTEAFF.

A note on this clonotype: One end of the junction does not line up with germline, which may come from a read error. CDR3 sequence: CAGSSPAATDTQYF. Written as DNA, the CDR3 is TGTGCCGGCAGCTCCCCGGCCGCCACAGATACGCAGTATTTT. This sequence joins TRBV7-2 and TRBJ2-3; D is unresolved. The CDR3 runs to 14 residues. The germline V gene encodes CDR1 SGHTA and CDR2 FQGNSA.

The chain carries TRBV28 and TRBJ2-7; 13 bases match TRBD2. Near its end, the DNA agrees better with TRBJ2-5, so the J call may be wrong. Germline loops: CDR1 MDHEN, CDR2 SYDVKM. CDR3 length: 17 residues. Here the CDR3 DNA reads TGTGCCAGCAGTCCATACGGACTAGCGGGGGCAATGGAGACCCAGTACTTC. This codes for CASSPYGLAGAMETQYF.

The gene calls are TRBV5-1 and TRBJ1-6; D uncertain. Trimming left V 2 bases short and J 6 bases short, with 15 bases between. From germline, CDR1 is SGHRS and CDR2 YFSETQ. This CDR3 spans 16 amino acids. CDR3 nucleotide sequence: TGCGCCAGCAGCTTCCGCGCGGAGAAGGGTAATTCACCCCTCCACTTT. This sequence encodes CASSFRAEKGNSPLHF.

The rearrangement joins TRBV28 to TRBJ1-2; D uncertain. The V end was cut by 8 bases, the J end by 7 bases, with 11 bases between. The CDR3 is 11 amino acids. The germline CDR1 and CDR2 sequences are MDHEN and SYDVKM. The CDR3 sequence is CASRRACGYTF. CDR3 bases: TGTGCCAGCCGGCGGGCCTGTGGCTACACCTTC.

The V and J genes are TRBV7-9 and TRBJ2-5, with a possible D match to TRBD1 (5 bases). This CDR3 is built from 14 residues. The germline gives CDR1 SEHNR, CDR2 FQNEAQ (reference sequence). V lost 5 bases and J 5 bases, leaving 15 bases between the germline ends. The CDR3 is CASSPVGVGETQYF. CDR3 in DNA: TGTGCCAGCAGCCCCGTAGGGGTTGGGGAGACCCAGTACTTC.

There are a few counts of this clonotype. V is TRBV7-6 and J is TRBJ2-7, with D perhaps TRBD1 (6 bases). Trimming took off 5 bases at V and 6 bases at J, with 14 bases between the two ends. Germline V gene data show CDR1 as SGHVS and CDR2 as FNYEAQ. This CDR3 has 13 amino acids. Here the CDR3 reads CASSQYRVGEQYF. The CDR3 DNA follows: TGTGCCAGCAGCCAATACAGGGTTGGCGAGCAGTACTTC.

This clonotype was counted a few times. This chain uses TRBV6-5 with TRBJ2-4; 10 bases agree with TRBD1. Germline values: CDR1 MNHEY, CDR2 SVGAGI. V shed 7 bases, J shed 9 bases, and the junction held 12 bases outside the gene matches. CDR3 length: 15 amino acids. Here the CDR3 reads CASKTQGTGASIQYF. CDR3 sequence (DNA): TGTGCCAGCAAAACGCAAGGGACAGGGGCTAGCATTCAGTACTTC.

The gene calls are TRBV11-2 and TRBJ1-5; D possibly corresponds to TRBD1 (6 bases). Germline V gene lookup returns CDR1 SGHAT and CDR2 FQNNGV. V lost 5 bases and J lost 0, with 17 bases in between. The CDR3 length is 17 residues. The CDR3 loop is CASSASGHQYSNQPQHF. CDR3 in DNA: TGTGCCAGCAGCGCTTCGGGACACCAATATAGCAATCAGCCCCAGCATTTT.